These T cell receptor beta chains were read from a single sample in a study of post-analysis software for immune sequencing data. MiXCR, run by TCRdb on the PCR reads, gives a single entry per CDR3 protein. The table shows around 700,000 distinct CDR3 sequences, with 59% occurring only once. The sample consisted of blood. Source of these receptors: a girl aged 2 to 10 with multiple sclerosis. CDR3s include the opening cysteine and the closing phenylalanine or tryptophan. Fields, in order: V gene, D gene, J gene, clone size, CDR3 protein, CDR3 DNA. D genes are given only for firm matches. For some rows the clone size is stated as once, few or many, or as a class when expanded; others skip it.

TRBV7-2	TRBD1	TRBJ2-6	NA	CASSPGQGGYSGANVLTF	TGTGCCAGCAGCCCCGGACAGGGGGGCTACTCTGGGGCCAACGTCCTGACTTTC
TRBV2	TRBD1	TRBJ2-7	NA	CASSPPGTEYEQYF	TGTGCCAGCAGTCCTCCCGGGACAGAATACGAGCAGTACTTC
TRBV7-9	NA	TRBJ1-1	NA	CASSLGTPNEAFF	TGTGCCAGCAGCCTCGGGACACCGAATGAAGCTTTCTTT
TRBV7-2	TRBD1	TRBJ1-1	NA	CASSRGQGRNTEAFF	TGTGCCAGCAGCCGCGGACAGGGGAGGAACACTGAAGCTTTCTTT
TRBV27	NA	TRBJ2-3	NA	CASSLYRGRTDTQYF	TGTGCCAGCAGTTTATATCGGGGGCGCACAGATACGCAGTATTTT
TRBV9	NA	TRBJ1-5	NA	CASSAGGSGKINQPQHF	TGTGCCAGCAGCGCCGGCGGGTCAGGGAAAATCAATCAGCCCCAGCATTTT
TRBV6-2/TRBV6-3	TRBD2	TRBJ2-1	NA	CASSKLAGGYNEQFF	TGTGCCAGCAGTAAACTAGCGGGGGGTTACAATGAGCAGTTCTTC
TRBV10-3	NA	TRBJ2-1	NA	CAISGLEPDPNEQFF	TGTGCCATCAGTGGTTTGGAGCCCGACCCCAATGAGCAGTTCTTC
TRBV27	TRBD1	TRBJ2-5	NA	CASSLADRGGETQYF	TGTGCCAGCAGTTTAGCCGACAGGGGGGGGGAGACCCAGTACTTC
TRBV20-1	TRBD1	TRBJ2-1	few	CSPPGTGDNEQFF	TGCAGTCCCCCGGGGACAGGGGACAATGAGCAGTTCTTC
TRBV20-1	TRBD1	TRBJ2-3	NA	CSALKYGTGMMSDTQYF	TGCAGTGCCCTAAAGTATGGGACAGGGATGATGTCAGATACGCAGTATTTT
TRBV29-1	NA	TRBJ2-2	NA	CSVGQRTGELFF	TGCAGCGTTGGACAGAGAACCGGGGAGCTGTTTTTT
TRBV12-3/TRBV12-4	NA	TRBJ2-1	NA	CASSQVVDEQFF	TGTGCCAGCAGTCAGGTTGTGGATGAGCAGTTCTTC
TRBV4-1	TRBD2	TRBJ2-1	few	CASSPRSVGLAYNEQFF	TGCGCCAGCAGCCCAAGATCTGTGGGACTAGCCTACAATGAACAGTTCTTC
TRBV12-3/TRBV12-4	NA	TRBJ2-1	NA	CASTPWESSYNEQFF	TGTGCCAGCACTCCCTGGGAGAGCTCCTACAATGAGCAGTTCTTC
TRBV6-5	NA	TRBJ2-1	once	CASSYSRSNNEQFF	TGTGCCAGCAGTTACTCGCGCTCCAACAATGAGCAGTTCTTC
TRBV20-1	NA	TRBJ2-7	NA	CSALDGGASSYEQYF	TGCAGTGCCCTCGATGGGGGGGCATCATCCTACGAGCAGTACTTC
TRBV5-4	TRBD2	TRBJ2-5	NA	CASSLPGLGPQETQYF	TGTGCCAGCAGCTTGCCGGGACTAGGTCCCCAAGAGACCCAGTACTTC
TRBV15	NA	TRBJ2-7	once	CATSRDQRDTYEQYF	TGTGCCACCAGCAGAGATCAGCGGGACACCTACGAGCAGTACTTC
TRBV28	NA	TRBJ1-5	NA	CASSDTRGGINQPQHF	TGTGCCAGCAGCGACACGAGGGGGGGCATCAATCAGCCCCAGCATTTT
TRBV6-5	TRBD1	TRBJ1-5	NA	CASSYSGRGVDQPQHF	TGTGCCAGCAGTTACTCCGGCAGGGGGGTGGATCAGCCCCAGCATTTT
TRBV7-8	TRBD1	TRBJ1-4	once	CASSLAYGTGGAGDEKLFF	TGTGCCAGCAGCTTAGCTTACGGGACAGGGGGCGCGGGAGATGAAAAACTGTTTTTT
TRBV6-5	NA	TRBJ2-1	NA	CASSYSSRGMDHPSEQFF	TGTGCCAGCAGTTACTCGTCCCGCGGGATGGACCACCCCAGTGAGCAGTTCTTC
TRBV20-1	NA	TRBJ2-1	NA	CSAIRQVSSYNEQFF	TGCAGTGCTATCAGACAGGTTAGCTCCTACAATGAGCAGTTCTTC
TRBV9	NA	TRBJ1-6	NA	CASSTHTGSPLHF	TGTGCCAGCAGCACCCACACGGGTTCACCCCTCCACTTT
TRBV25-1	NA	TRBJ2-5	NA	CASTSPHGQYF	TGTGCCAGCACAAGCCCCCATGGGCAGTACTTC
TRBV29-1	TRBD1	TRBJ2-7	few	CSVEGQGPYEQYF	TGCAGCGTTGAGGGACAGGGACCCTACGAGCAGTACTTC
TRBV27	NA	TRBJ2-1	NA	CASSLISFGSLNEQFF	TGTGCCAGCAGTTTAATCTCTTTCGGGAGCCTCAATGAGCAGTTCTTC
TRBV20-1	NA	TRBJ2-5	few	CSARHPQETQYF	TGCAGTGCTAGGCACCCCCAAGAGACCCAGTACTTC
TRBV29-1	TRBD2	TRBJ2-5	NA	CSVGIASGGGAQYF	TGCAGCGTTGGGATTGCTAGCGGGGGGGGAGCCCAGTACTTC
TRBV6-1	TRBD2	TRBJ2-1	NA	CASSVMGTSGSNEQFF	TGTGCCAGCAGTGTTATGGGTACTAGCGGTTCCAATGAGCAGTTCTTC
TRBV7-9	NA	TRBJ2-1	once	CASGGAGPNNEQFF	TGTGCCAGCGGCGGGGCGGGCCCAAACAATGAGCAGTTCTTC
TRBV6-1	NA	TRBJ2-7	few	CASKKRQTYEQYF	TGTGCCAGCAAAAAGAGACAGACCTACGAGCAGTACTTC
TRBV5-1	NA	TRBJ2-5	NA	CASSWLGELEPYQETQYF	TGCGCCAGCAGTTGGCTAGGGGAGCTCGAACCGTACCAAGAGACCCAGTACTTC
TRBV10-3	NA	TRBJ2-5	NA	CAISGVGGRETQYF	TGTGCCATCAGTGGGGTGGGGGGCCGGGAGACCCAGTACTTC
TRBV29-1	TRBD2	TRBJ2-1	NA	CSVLGLAGGNPGTYNEQFF	TGCAGCGTTTTGGGACTAGCGGGGGGAAATCCGGGGACCTACAATGAGCAGTTCTTC
TRBV3-1	NA	TRBJ2-1	few	CASSLRTVYNEQFF	TGTGCCAGCAGCCTACGGACCGTTTACAATGAGCAGTTCTTC
TRBV29-1	TRBD2	TRBJ2-3	NA	CSVAAAGGADTQYF	TGCAGCGTTGCGGCGGCGGGAGGGGCAGATACGCAGTATTTT
TRBV7-2	NA	TRBJ2-5	few	CASSVRSPSRETQYF	TGTGCCAGCAGCGTTAGGAGTCCTAGCCGGGAGACCCAGTACTTC
TRBV29-1	NA	TRBJ2-3	NA	CSAHPRGTDTQYF	TGCAGCGCCCACCCTCGGGGGACAGATACGCAGTATTTT
TRBV9	NA	TRBJ2-3	few	CASSTPGGLPTDTQYF	TGTGCCAGCAGCACCCCCGGGGGACTTCCCACAGATACGCAGTATTTT
TRBV4-2	NA	TRBJ2-1	NA	CASSQEGSGGGNEQFF	TGTGCCAGCAGCCAAGAAGGTAGCGGCGGAGGAAATGAGCAGTTCTTC
TRBV9	TRBD1	TRBJ2-1	NA	CASSPWDRVNEQFF	TGTGCCAGCAGCCCTTGGGACAGGGTCAATGAGCAGTTCTTC
TRBV21-1	NA	TRBJ1-1	NA	CASSNQGFMNTEAFF	TGTGCCAGCAGCAACCAGGGGTTCATGAACACTGAAGCTTTCTTT
TRBV29-1	TRBD2	TRBJ2-5	few	CSVGVAGTQYF	TGCAGCGTTGGGGTAGCGGGGACCCAGTACTTC
TRBV3-1	NA	TRBJ2-1	NA	CASSQRGIYNEQFF	TGTGCCAGCAGCCAAAGGGGAATTTACAATGAGCAGTTCTTC
TRBV6-5	NA	TRBJ2-7	NA	CASSSPWSYEQYF	TGTGCCAGCAGTTCCCCATGGTCCTACGAGCAGTACTTC
TRBV3-1	TRBD2	TRBJ2-1	NA	CASSLGLAGTNEQFF	TGTGCCAGCAGTCTCGGACTAGCGGGAACGAATGAGCAGTTCTTC
TRBV5-1	NA	TRBJ2-1	NA	CASSRGLNQYNEQFF	TGCGCCAGCAGCAGGGGCCTTAACCAATACAATGAGCAGTTCTTC
TRBV15	TRBD2	TRBJ2-5	few	CATSRAGSSGGLRQETQYF	TGTGCCACCAGCAGAGCAGGTAGTAGCGGGGGGCTCCGCCAAGAGACCCAGTACTTC
TRBV5-5	NA	TRBJ1-1	NA	CASSPGRGYGAFF	TGTGCCAGCAGCCCGGGCCGAGGGTACGGGGCTTTCTTT